This TCR beta chain was obtained from a study of cytomegalovirus exposure and HLA in healthy donors. The germline V gene encodes CDR1 SEHNR and CDR2 FQNEAQ (reference sequence). This CDR3 is built from 16 residues. Points on this clone: The junction departs from the called germline gene at one end, perhaps through a read error.

Vbeta (60) and Jbeta (13) primers were used in the PCR. Method: immunoSEQ multiplex PCR; TCRdb's copy keeps in-frame clones and lacks some. The sample lists about 81,000 clones; around 80% were seen once. V gene TRBV7-9 combines with J gene TRBJ2-7, with TRBD2 identical over 8 bases. The receptor was isolated from a man between 45 and 60 years old in good health and CMV-seropositive. The material sequenced was PBMCs. This chain's CDR3 is CSSSLELAGSSYEQYF. The CDR3 DNA reads TGTTCCAGCAGCTTAGAATTAGCGGGGAGCTCCTACGAGCAGTACTTC.